This TCR beta chain was found in a study of blood T cell repertoires in COVID-19. The data were produced by immunoSEQ multiplex PCR, yet TCRdb's version contains in-frame clones alone and is incomplete. Here the sample spans about 38,000 clones, about 90% being singletons. V shed 4 bases, J shed 5 bases, and the junction held 10 bases outside the gene matches. Germline V gene data show CDR1 as SGDLS and CDR2 as YYNGEE. The CDR3 consists of 15 residues. This receptor was taken from a man aged 50 to 59 with active or convalescent COVID-19. V usage is TRBV9 and J usage is TRBJ2-5; 8 positions agree with TRBD2. Sequenced: peripheral blood. CDR3 residues: CASSQAAGGGETQYF. CDR3 coding DNA: TGTGCCAGCAGCCAAGCGGCGGGAGGAGGGGAGACCCAGTACTTC.